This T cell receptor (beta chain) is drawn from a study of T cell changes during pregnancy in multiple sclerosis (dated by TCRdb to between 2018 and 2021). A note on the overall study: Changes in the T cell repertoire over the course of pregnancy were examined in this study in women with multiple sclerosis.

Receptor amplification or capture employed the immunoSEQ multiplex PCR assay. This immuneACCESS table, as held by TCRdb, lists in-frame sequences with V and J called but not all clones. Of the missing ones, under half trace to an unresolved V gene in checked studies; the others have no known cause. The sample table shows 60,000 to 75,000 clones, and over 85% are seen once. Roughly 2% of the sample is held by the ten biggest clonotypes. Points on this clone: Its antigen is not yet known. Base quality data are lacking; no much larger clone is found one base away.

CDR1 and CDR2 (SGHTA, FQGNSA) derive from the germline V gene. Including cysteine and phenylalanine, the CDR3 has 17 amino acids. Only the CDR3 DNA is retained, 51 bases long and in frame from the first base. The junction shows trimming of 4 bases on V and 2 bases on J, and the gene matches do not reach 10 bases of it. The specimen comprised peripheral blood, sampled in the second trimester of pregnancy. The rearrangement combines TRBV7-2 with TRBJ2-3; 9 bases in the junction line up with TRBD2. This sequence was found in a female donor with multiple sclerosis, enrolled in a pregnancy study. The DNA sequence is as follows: TGTGCCAGCAGCTCCTCGAGGCTAGCGGGGTACACAGATACGCAGTATTTT. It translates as CASSSSRLAGYTDTQYF.